This TCR beta chain appears in the sequencing data of a study of blood T cell repertoires in COVID-19. This clone was observed once. The trim removed 6 bases at V and 2 bases at J, leaving 8 bases unmatched. The CDR3 has 15 amino acids. The germline gives CDR1 PRHDT, CDR2 FYEKMQ (reference sequence). Followed over time, Seattle patients had been enrolled while infection was active. The repertoire was sequenced with immunoSEQ multiplex PCR; TCRdb's copy has only in-frame clones and lacks some. This table has 250,000 to 300,000 clones, 75% to 90% appearing once. The clonotype originates from a woman between 65 and 79 years old with COVID-19, enrolled during active disease. This sequence joins TRBV13 and TRBJ2-7, with TRBD2 matching over 9 bases. Sample: peripheral blood. CDR3 bases: TGTGCCAGCAGTACCACCGGGACTAGCCCCTACGAGCAGTACTTC. It translates to CASSTTGTSPYEQYF. The full variable domain, its missing parts supplied by reference TRBV13 and TRBJ2-7, is AAGVIQSPRHLIKEKRETATLKCYPIPRHDTVYWYQQGPGQDPQFLISFYEKMQSDKGSIPDRFSAQQFSDYHSELNMSSLELGDSALYFCASSTTGTSPYEQYFGPGTRLTVT.